This entry features one TCR beta chain sequence. This sample was included in a study of blood T cell repertoires in COVID-19. Germline CDR1 and CDR2: DFQATT and SNEGSKA (reference sequence). CDR3 size: 12 residues. V shed 3 bases, J shed 5 bases, and the junction held 4 bases outside the gene matches. TCRdb's table, derived via immunoSEQ multiplex PCR, lists solely in-frame clones and lacks some. In the table there are under 250,000 clones, approximately 82% of which are singletons. The chain employs TRBV20-1 and TRBJ2-7; 7 nucleotides agree with TRBD1. This receptor was taken from a woman aged 50 to 65 with acute or convalescent COVID-19. The sequencing input was peripheral blood. Here the CDR3 reads CSASGDSDEQYF. CDR3 coding DNA: TGCAGTGCTAGTGGGGACAGCGACGAGCAGTACTTC.